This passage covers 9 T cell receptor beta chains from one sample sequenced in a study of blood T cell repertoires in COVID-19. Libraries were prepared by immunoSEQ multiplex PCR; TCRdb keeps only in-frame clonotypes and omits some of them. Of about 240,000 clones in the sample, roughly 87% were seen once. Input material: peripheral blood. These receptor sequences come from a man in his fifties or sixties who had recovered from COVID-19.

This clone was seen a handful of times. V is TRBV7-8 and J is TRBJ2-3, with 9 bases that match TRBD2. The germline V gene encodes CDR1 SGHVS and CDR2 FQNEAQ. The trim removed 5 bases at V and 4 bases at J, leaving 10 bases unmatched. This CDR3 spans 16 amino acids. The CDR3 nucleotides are TGTGCCAGCAGCCGTGGGACTAGCATGGGGGCAGATACGCAGTATTTT. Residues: CASSRGTSMGADTQYF.

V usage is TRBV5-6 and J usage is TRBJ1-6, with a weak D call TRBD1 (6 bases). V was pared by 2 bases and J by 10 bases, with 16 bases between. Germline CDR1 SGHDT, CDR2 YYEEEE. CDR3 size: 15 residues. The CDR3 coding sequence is TGTGCCAGCAGCTTATGGGGGCAGGGCTCCTCACCCCTCCACTTT. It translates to CASSLWGQGSSPLHF.

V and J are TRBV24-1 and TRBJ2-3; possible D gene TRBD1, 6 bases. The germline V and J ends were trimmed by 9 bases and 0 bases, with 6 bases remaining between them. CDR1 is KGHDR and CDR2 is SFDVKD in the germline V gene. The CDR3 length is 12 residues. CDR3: CATGQSTDTQYF. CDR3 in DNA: TGTGCCACCGGACAGAGCACAGATACGCAGTATTTT.

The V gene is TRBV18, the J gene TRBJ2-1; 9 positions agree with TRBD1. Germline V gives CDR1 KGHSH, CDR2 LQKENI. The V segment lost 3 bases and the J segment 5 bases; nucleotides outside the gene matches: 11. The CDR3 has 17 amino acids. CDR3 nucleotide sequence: TGTGCCAGCTCACCGCAACGCCGGGACAGGGAACACAATGAGCAGTTCTTC. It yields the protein CASSPQRRDREHNEQFF.

CDR3 coding DNA: TGTGCCAGCAGCCGAGACAGGCCCGATACGCAGTATTTT. Residues: CASSRDRPDTQYF. The chain has TRBV3-1 (or the pseudogene TRBV3-2) and TRBJ2-3; weak D call: TRBD1 (6 bases). The CDR3 consists of 13 residues. CDR1 and CDR2 from the germline V gene are LGHDT and YNNKEL (reference sequence). V gave up 4 bases and J gave up 6 bases, with 11 bases separating them.

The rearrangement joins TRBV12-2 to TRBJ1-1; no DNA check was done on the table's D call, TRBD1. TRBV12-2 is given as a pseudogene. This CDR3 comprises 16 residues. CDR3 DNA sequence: TGTGCAAGTCGCCCCCCTGGGGCCAAGCGGAACACTGAAGCTTTCTTT. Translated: CASRPPGAKRNTEAFF.

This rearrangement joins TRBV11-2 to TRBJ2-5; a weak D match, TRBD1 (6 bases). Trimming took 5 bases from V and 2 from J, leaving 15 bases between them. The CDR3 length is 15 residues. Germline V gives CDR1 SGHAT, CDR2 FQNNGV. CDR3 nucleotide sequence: TGTGCCAGCAGCGACCTGGGGGCCCATCAAGAGACCCAGTACTTC. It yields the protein CASSDLGAHQETQYF.

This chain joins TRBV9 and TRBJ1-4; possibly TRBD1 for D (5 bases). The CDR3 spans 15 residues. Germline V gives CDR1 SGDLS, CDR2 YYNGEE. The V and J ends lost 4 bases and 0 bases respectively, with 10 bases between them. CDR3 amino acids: CASSLGHATNEKLFF. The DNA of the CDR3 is TGTGCCAGCAGCCTAGGACATGCAACTAATGAAAAACTGTTTTTT.

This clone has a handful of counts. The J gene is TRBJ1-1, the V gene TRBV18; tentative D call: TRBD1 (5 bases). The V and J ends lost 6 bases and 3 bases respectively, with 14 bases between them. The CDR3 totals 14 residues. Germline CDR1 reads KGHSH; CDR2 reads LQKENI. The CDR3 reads CASSQTVRDTEAFF. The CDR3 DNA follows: TGTGCCAGCTCGCAGACAGTCAGGGACACTGAAGCTTTCTTT. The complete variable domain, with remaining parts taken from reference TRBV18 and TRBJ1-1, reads NAGVMQNPRHLVRRRGQEARLRCSPMKGHSHVYWYRQLPEEGLKFMVYLQKENIIDESGMPKERFSAEFPKEGPSILRIQQVVRGDSAAYFCASSQTVRDTEAFFGQGTRLTVV.